This TCR beta chain originates from a study of OX40 agonist ivuxolimab in advanced cancers. With respect to the entire study: Ivuxolimab was a fully human IgG2 agonistic monoclonal antibody targeting the costimulatory receptor OX40 (CD134). A male proportion of under 85% and a mean age of about 60 years, ranging from roughly 23 to 79, were recorded for the dose-escalation cohort. Peripheral TCRbeta sequencing aimed to test whether ivuxolimab altered TCR sequence diversity and caused clonal T-cell expansion. The monotherapy dose-escalation portion (N ≈ 50 patients) of the phase I ivuxolimab trial is reported in the paper. Partial responses occurred in three dose-escalation patients: two with cutaneous melanoma and one with hepatocellular carcinoma. Among the roughly 50 dose-escalation patients, some 19 had hepatocellular carcinoma, approximately 15 melanoma, 9 renal cell carcinoma and 9 head and neck cancer. Intravenous ivuxolimab was administered to patients every 2 weeks at six dose levels: 0.01, 0.1, 0.3, 1.5, 3 and 10 mg/kg. Patients were allowed to have had prior anti-PD-1, anti-PD-L1 or anti-CTLA-4 therapy, and 40% of the dose-escalation patients had previously received checkpoint inhibitors.

In the germline V gene, CDR1 corresponds to SGHDT and CDR2 to YYEEEE. The CDR3, from cysteine to phenylalanine, totals 14 residues. Only the CDR3 DNA stays, 42 bases, in frame from base 1. V is pruned by 5 bases and J by 5 bases, leaving 7 bases of the junction without a gene match. Genomic DNA was isolated from the sorted cells so that the TCRbeta CDR3 region could be sequenced. The immunoSEQ Assay was used to sequence the TCRbeta CDR3 regions. TCRdb retrieved this table from immuneACCESS and kept in-frame rearrangements only. Not all clones are present; in checked studies, unresolved V genes account for under half, and no reason is known for the remainder. Across this sample there are 39,000 or so clones, with approximately 87% seen only once. The ten largest clones capture roughly 40% of the sample. Paper-wide results and their limitations: The antigen specificity of the clonally expanded peripheral T cells was not determined. Low levels of normalized T-cell clonal expansion were also seen in some nonresponding patients. At doses of 0.1 to 3.0 mg/kg, clonal expansion of both CD4+ and CD8+ blood T cells was observed from baseline to week 6. In partial responders in the 0.1-3.0 mg/kg groups, normalized peripheral clonal expansion was found to be among the lowest, especially among CD8+ T cells. After ivuxolimab, CD8+ T cells had more expanded clones than CD4+ T cells on average.

With regard to this clone: No antigen is known for it. Per-nucleotide qualities are absent, and no much larger clonotype sits a single base away.

The trial excluded patients who had a history of autoimmune disease or were on systemic immunosuppression. Peripheral blood for TCR sequencing was collected from all dose cohorts at baseline, on cycle 4 day 1, and on cycle 7 day 1. Samples were obtained from an open-label, multicenter, first-in-human phase I dose-escalation trial of ivuxolimab. Adults with locally advanced or metastatic melanoma, renal cell, hepatocellular, or head and neck squamous cell carcinoma were enrolled in the trial. Before TCR sequencing, CD4+ and CD8+ T cells were separately sorted from peripheral blood. The sample consisted of CD4+ or CD8+ T cells sorted from blood, taken in a trial of the OX40 agonist ivuxolimab. The chain was built from TRBV5-6 and TRBJ2-5; TRBD1 matches 9 bases in the middle. The receptor's source is an adult with an advanced solid tumor such as melanoma, head and neck, liver or kidney cancer. The nucleotides read TGTGCCAGCAGTTCGGACAGGGGCAGGGAGACCCAGTACTTC. Its protein product is CASSSDRGRETQYF.